Following are 5 T cell receptor beta chains from one sample sequenced in a study of early T cells in non-severe SARS-CoV-2 infection. MiXCR, run by TCRdb on the 5' RACE reads, gives a single entry per CDR3 protein. The sample has tens of thousands of distinct CDR3 sequences, over 13% seen once. Sequencing was performed on whole blood. These receptors came from an adult who was a healthcare worker with PCR-confirmed SARS-CoV-2 infection or an uninfected control (not recorded which).

The chain couples TRBV20-1 to TRBJ2-3, with 7 bases lining up with TRBD2. After removal of 1 base from V and 1 base from J, the junction contained 5 bases not matched to a gene. The V gene's germline CDR1 is DFQATT and CDR2 SNEGSKA (reference sequence). This CDR3 contains 15 residues. The CDR3 DNA reads as TGCAGTGCTAGAGGGGGGGGTTTCGGCACAGATACGCAGTATTTT. Its protein is CSARGGGFGTDTQYF.

V usage is TRBV6-5 and J usage is TRBJ2-1; D not resolved. CDR1 is MNHEY and CDR2 is SVGAGI in the germline V gene. The length of the CDR3 is 12 residues. Deletions cut 5 bases from V and 10 bases from J, with 12 bases between. The CDR3 nucleotides are TGTGCCAGCAGTGGACCGCTCCGCGAGCAGTTCTTC. Its translation: CASSGPLREQFF.

This clonotype was seen many times. V and J are TRBV14 and TRBJ2-5; D is uncertain. This CDR3 spans 14 amino acids. The germline V gene has CDR1 SGHDN and CDR2 FVKESK. Trimming removed 4 bases from V and 2 bases from J, with 11 bases in between. The CDR3: CASSRMTQQETQYF. The CDR3 DNA sequence: TGTGCCAGCAGCCGAATGACACAGCAAGAGACCCAGTACTTC.

The gene calls are TRBV5-4 and TRBJ2-3, with no clear D. The CDR3 contains 12 residues. Between the trimmed V and J ends, which lost 1 base and 6 bases, there was a span of 6 bases. CDR1 is SGHNT and CDR2 is YYREEE in the germline V gene (reference sequence). This CDR3 reads CASSLNRDTQYF. The DNA of the CDR3 is TGTGCCAGCAGCTTGAATCGGGATACGCAGTATTTT.

This clonotype was found many times. This chain joins TRBV7-9 and TRBJ2-5, with 8 bases that match TRBD1. Germline assignment: CDR1 SEHNR and CDR2 FQNEAQ (reference sequence). V dropped 0 bases and J dropped 4; count of bases not matched to a gene: 1. The CDR3 loop spans 14 amino acids. The CDR3 loop is CASSLAGQVETQYF. CDR3 coding DNA: TGTGCCAGCAGCTTAGCGGGACAGGTAGAGACCCAGTACTTC.